A selection of T cell receptor beta chains follows, all from one sample in a study of T cells in Graves' hyperthyroidism and ophthalmopathy. One entry per CDR3 protein results from TCRdb running MiXCR on the multiplex PCR reads. The profile shows approximately 640,000 distinct CDR3 sequences, 17% of them singletons. Material for sequencing was blood. These receptors were collected from a man aged 50-59 years with Graves' hyperthyroidism. Each CDR3 is given with its conserved first and last residue. Each record gives: clone size, D gene, J gene, V gene, CDR3 protein, CDR3 DNA. D genes are given only for firm matches. The size entry is marked missing in some rows and otherwise reads once, few, many or a size class.

>NA|TRBD2|TRBJ2-3|TRBV7-2
CASSLLGLANPDTQYF
TGTGCCAGCAGCTTATTGGGACTAGCTAACCCAGATACGCAGTATTTT
>many|NA|TRBJ2-3|TRBV10-3
CAIKRALTDTQYF
TGTGCCATCAAGAGGGCCCTCACAGATACGCAGTATTTT
>NA|TRBD2|TRBJ2-3|TRBV20-1
CSAPKREGRDTQYF
TGCAGTGCCCCCAAGCGGGAGGGCCGTGATACGCAGTATTTT
>many|NA|TRBJ1-1|TRBV24-1
CATAGEANTEAFF
TGTGCCACCGCGGGGGAGGCGAACACTGAAGCTTTCTTT
>NA|NA|TRBJ1-2|TRBV30
CAWIKVPPGAYGYTF
TGTGCCTGGATTAAAGTCCCCCCAGGGGCCTATGGCTACACCTTC
>NA|NA|TRBJ2-7|TRBV28
CASSDSFTYEQYF
TGTGCCAGCAGTGACTCGTTCACCTACGAGCAGTACTTC
>many|NA|TRBJ2-2|TRBV12-3/TRBV12-4
CASSLGVGTVKLGELFF
TGTGCCAGCAGTTTAGGCGTCGGGACGGTTAAACTCGGGGAGCTGTTTTTT
>many|NA|TRBJ2-1|TRBV12-5
CASGLRGTSSYNEQFF
TGTGCTAGTGGTTTGCGCGGAACGAGCTCCTACAATGAGCAGTTCTTC
>NA|NA|TRBJ1-4|TRBV5-1
CASSPGGVVTEKLFF
TGCGCCAGCAGCCCGGGGGGGGTTGTCACTGAAAAACTGTTTTTT
>NA|NA|TRBJ1-4|TRBV13
CASSLGQFTATNEKLFF
TGTGCCAGCAGCTTAGGCCAGTTTACTGCAACTAATGAAAAACTGTTTTTT
>many|TRBD2|TRBJ2-2|TRBV12-3/TRBV12-4
CASSEYPGLAENTGELFF
TGTGCCAGCAGTGAATATCCGGGACTAGCGGAGAACACCGGGGAGCTGTTTTTT
>NA|NA|TRBJ2-3|TRBV4-3
CASSQVLRDLSTDTQYF
TGCGCCAGCAGCCAAGTCCTCCGGGACCTCAGCACAGATACGCAGTATTTT
>NA|TRBD1|TRBJ2-1|TRBV13
CASSFGQGQSYNEQFF
TGTGCCAGCAGCTTTGGACAGGGACAATCCTACAATGAGCAGTTCTTC
>NA|TRBD1|TRBJ2-6|TRBV28
CASRPTLDRGRLSGANVLTF
TGTGCCAGCAGGCCTACCCTGGACAGGGGGCGTCTCTCTGGGGCCAACGTCCTGACTTTC
>many|NA|TRBJ2-5|TRBV7-9
CASSLEGGTAQETQYF
TGTGCCAGCAGCTTAGAAGGGGGGACAGCTCAAGAGACCCAGTACTTC
>many|NA|TRBJ2-7|TRBV29-1
CSVVDGQRSYEQYF
TGCAGCGTGGTGGACGGACAGCGAAGCTACGAGCAGTACTTC
>few|NA|TRBJ1-1|TRBV18
CASSPEGRVNTEAFF
TGTGCCAGCTCACCAGAAGGGAGGGTTAACACTGAAGCTTTCTTT
>NA|TRBD1|TRBJ2-2|TRBV12-3/TRBV12-4
CASRQTGGKNTGELFF
TGTGCCAGCAGGCAAACAGGGGGCAAGAACACCGGGGAGCTGTTTTTT
>few|TRBD2|TRBJ2-3|TRBV5-1
CASSLEGTSGSDTQYF
TGCGCCAGCAGCTTGGAAGGGACTAGCGGGTCAGATACGCAGTATTTT
>few|NA|TRBJ2-7|TRBV27
CASGPYRGATYEQYF
TGTGCCAGCGGACCCTATAGAGGAGCTACCTACGAGCAGTACTTC
>many|NA|TRBJ2-3|TRBV18
CASSRLTSTDTQYF
TGTGCCAGCTCAAGACTCACAAGCACAGATACGCAGTATTTT
>NA|NA|TRBJ2-1|TRBV20-1
CSAKVEQFF
TGCAGTGCTAAGGTTGAGCAGTTCTTC
>many|NA|TRBJ1-6|TRBV27
CASSLMGFQNSPLHF
TGTGCCAGCAGTTTAATGGGGTTTCAAAATTCACCCCTCCACTTT
>NA|TRBD2|TRBJ2-3|TRBV7-3
CASSPGTSGVTDTQYF
TGTGCCAGCAGCCCCGGGACTAGCGGGGTCACAGATACGCAGTATTTT
>NA|NA|TRBJ1-6|TRBV10-3
CAISESNGGSLHF
TGTGCCATCAGTGAGTCAAATGGGGGAAGCCTCCACTTT
>NA|TRBD2|TRBJ2-7|TRBV20-1
CSARDYTHEEQYF
TGCAGTGCGAGGGACTATACCCATGAGGAGCAGTACTTC
>many|TRBD2|TRBJ2-7|TRBV12-3/TRBV12-4
CASSLTGLAPSYEQYF
TGTGCCAGCAGTCTCACCGGACTAGCGCCCTCCTACGAGCAGTACTTC
>many|NA|TRBJ1-1|TRBV9
CASSATGGSTEAFF
TGTGCCAGCAGCGCGACGGGGGGTAGCACTGAAGCTTTCTTT
>many|TRBD1|TRBJ1-2|TRBV12-3/TRBV12-4
CASSFEGARGYTF
TGTGCCAGCAGTTTTGAGGGGGCACGGGGCTACACCTTC
>many|TRBD2|TRBJ2-1|TRBV2
CASLEGLAGVGEQFF
TGTGCCAGCCTTGAAGGACTAGCGGGAGTTGGTGAGCAGTTCTTC
>few|NA|TRBJ1-1|TRBV2
CASRVEEGVNTEAFF
TGTGCCAGCAGGGTGGAGGAGGGGGTAAACACTGAAGCTTTCTTT
>many|NA|TRBJ2-3|TRBV12-5
CASGLVLAGITDTQYF
TGTGCTAGTGGTTTGGTACTGGCAGGGATCACGGATACGCAGTATTTT
>many|TRBD2|TRBJ2-3|TRBV18
CASSRLAGGADTQYF
TGTGCCAGCTCACGACTAGCGGGAGGGGCAGATACGCAGTATTTT
>many|NA|TRBJ1-2|TRBV7-2
CASSLRRGRSNYGYTF
TGTGCCAGCAGCTTAAGAAGAGGACGTTCTAACTATGGCTACACCTTC
>NA|NA|TRBJ1-1|TRBV20-1
CSAKPSGANTEAFF
TGCAGTGCTAAGCCCTCCGGGGCCAACACTGAAGCTTTCTTT